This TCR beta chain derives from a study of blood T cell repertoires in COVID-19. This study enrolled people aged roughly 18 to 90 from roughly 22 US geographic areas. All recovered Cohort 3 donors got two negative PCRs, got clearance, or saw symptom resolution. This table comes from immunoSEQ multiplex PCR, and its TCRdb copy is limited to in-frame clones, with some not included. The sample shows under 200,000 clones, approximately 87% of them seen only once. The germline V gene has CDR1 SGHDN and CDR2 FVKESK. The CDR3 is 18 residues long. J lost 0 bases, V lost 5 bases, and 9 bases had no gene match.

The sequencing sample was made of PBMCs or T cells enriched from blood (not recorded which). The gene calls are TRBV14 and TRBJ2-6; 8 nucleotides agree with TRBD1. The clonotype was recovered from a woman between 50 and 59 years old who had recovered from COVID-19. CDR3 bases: TGTGCCAGCAGCTTTCGGACAGGGCCTCGCTCTGGGGCCAACGTCCTGACTTTC. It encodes CASSFRTGPRSGANVLTF.